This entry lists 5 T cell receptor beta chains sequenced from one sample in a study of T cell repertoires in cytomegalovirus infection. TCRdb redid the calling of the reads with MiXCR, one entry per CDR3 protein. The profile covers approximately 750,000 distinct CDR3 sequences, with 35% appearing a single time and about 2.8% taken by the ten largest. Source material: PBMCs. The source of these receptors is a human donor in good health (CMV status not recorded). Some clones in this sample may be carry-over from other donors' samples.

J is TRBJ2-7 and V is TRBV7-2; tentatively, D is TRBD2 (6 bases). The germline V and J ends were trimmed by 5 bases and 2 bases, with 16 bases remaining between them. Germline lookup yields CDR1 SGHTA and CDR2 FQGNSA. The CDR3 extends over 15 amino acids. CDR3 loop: CASSKTSQITYEQYF. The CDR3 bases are TGTGCCAGCAGCAAAACTAGCCAAATCACCTACGAGCAGTACTTC.

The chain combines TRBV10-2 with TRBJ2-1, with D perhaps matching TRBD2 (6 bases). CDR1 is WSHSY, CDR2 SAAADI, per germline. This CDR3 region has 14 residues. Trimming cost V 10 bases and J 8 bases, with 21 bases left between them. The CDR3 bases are TGCGCCACTAGCCGGGACTTACCTTCGGATGAGCAGTTCTTC. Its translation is CATSRDLPSDEQFF.

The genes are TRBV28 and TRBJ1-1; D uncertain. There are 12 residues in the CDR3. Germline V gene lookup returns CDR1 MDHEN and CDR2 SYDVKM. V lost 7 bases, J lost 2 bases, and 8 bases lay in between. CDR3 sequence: CASNGINTEAFF. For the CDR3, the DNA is TGTGCCAGCAACGGGATTAACACTGAAGCTTTCTTT.

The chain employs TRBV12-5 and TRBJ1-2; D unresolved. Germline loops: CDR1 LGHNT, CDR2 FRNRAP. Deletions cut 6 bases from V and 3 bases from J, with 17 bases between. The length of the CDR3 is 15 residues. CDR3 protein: CASGIGYRGDYGYTF. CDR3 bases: TGTGCTAGTGGAATCGGCTATCGCGGGGACTATGGCTACACCTTC.

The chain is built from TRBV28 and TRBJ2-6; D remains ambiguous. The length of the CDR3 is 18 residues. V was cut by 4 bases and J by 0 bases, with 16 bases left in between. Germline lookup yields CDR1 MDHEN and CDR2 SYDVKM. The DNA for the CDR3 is TGTGCCAGCAGTTCAACCGTGATCAGGAGCTCTGGGGCCAACGTCCTGACTTTC. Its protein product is CASSSTVIRSSGANVLTF.